This T cell receptor (beta chain) originates from a study of blood T cell repertoires in COVID-19. Study details: Acute and convalescent COVID-19 specimens originated in the United States, Italy and Spain. Nucleic acid was either cDNA or gDNA, and it came from T cells, B-cell-depleted T cells, or PBMCs.

In the study's own analysis: The assay estimated nucleated cells by amplifying reference gene primers. The protocol was immunoSEQ multiplex PCR, while the TCRdb copy is restricted to in-frame clones and leaves out a portion. The V and J calls and clone size were taken over from that table, and D and trimming were inferred from the DNA. Among 250,000 to 300,000 clones, roughly 86% were seen once, and the ten largest hold about 11%. Per germline, CDR1 PRHDT and CDR2 FYEKMQ (reference sequence). The V segment lost 5 bases and the J segment 2 bases; nucleotides outside the gene matches: 2. The CDR3 has 15 residues.

The clonotype comes from a woman aged 25 to 45 with COVID-19, enrolled during active disease. The chain links TRBV13 to TRBJ2-1, with 11 bases matching TRBD2. The material sequenced was peripheral blood. This CDR3 is CASSLTSGAYNEQFF. DNA of the CDR3: TGTGCCAGCAGCCTGACTAGCGGGGCCTACAATGAGCAGTTCTTC. Together with reference TRBV13 and TRBJ2-1, the CDR3 gives the full variable domain: AAGVIQSPRHLIKEKRETATLKCYPIPRHDTVYWYQQGPGQDPQFLISFYEKMQSDKGSIPDRFSAQQFSDYHSELNMSSLELGDSALYFCASSLTSGAYNEQFFGPGTRLTVL.